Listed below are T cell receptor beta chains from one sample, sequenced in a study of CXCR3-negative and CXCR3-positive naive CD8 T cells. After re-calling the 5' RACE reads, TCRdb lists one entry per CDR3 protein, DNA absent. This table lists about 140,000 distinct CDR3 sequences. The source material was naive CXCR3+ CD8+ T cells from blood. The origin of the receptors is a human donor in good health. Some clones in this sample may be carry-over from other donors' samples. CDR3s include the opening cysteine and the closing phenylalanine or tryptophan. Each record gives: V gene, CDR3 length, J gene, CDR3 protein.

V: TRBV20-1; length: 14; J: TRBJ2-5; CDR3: CSARDPPGRKTQYF
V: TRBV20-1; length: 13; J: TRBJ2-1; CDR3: CSASNIYTNEQFF
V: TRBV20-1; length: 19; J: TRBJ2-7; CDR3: CSASAKEGRGIPRPYEQYF
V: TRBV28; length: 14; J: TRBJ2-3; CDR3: CASSSGDSTDTQYF
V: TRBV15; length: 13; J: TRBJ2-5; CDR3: CAPDLRAQETQYF
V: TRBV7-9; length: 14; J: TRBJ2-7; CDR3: CASSPGWGGYEQYF
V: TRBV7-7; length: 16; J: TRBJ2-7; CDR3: CASSLATGGYSYEQYF
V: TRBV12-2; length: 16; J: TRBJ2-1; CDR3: CASRLECAGHYNEQFF
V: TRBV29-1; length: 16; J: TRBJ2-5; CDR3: CSVEGPWSRGQETQYF
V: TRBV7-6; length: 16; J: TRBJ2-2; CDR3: CASSLVAGIYTGELFF
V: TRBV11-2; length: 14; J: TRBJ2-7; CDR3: CASSLEGLAGKQYF
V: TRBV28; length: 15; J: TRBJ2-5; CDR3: CASTLLTGGRETQYF
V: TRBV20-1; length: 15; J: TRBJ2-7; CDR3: CSAQRRRTTTYEQYF
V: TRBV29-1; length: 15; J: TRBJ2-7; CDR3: CSGSLGTGVEYEQYF
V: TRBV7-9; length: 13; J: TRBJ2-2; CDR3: CASSPQMTGELFF
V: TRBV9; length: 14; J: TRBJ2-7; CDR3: CASSPYSGSYEQYF
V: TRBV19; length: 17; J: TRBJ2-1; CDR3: CASSIEASGRSYNEQFF
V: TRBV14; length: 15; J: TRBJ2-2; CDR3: CASSPPRPNTGELFF
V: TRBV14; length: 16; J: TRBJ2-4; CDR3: CASSHLGTSGEGIQYF
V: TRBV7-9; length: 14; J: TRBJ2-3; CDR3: CASSSSGALGTQYF
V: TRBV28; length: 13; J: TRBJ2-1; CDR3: CASSLMADNEQFF
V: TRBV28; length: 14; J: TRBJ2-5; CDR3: CASSPISDQETQYF
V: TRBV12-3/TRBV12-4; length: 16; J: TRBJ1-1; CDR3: CASRPEPGQVNTEAFF
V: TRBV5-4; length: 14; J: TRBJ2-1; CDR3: CASSPTGLYNEQFF
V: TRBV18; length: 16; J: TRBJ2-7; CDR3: CASSEAGTSGNYEQYF
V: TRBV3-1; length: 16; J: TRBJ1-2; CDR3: CASSQEGTGLNYGYTF
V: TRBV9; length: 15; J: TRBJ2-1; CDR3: CASSVASGSFSEQFF
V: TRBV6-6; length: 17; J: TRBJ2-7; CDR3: CASSYSSVAGVTYEQYF
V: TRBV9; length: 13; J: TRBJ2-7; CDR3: CASSVGDGYEQYF
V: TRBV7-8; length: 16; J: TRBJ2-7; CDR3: CASSTPTWTKPYEQYF
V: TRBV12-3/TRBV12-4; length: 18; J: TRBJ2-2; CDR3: CASSTRSTGGPNTGELFF
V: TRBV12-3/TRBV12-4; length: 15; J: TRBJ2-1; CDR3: CASSQNPGLANEQFF
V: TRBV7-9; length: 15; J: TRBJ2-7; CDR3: CASSLASGTHYEQYF
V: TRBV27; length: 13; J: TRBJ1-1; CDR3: CASSSLGNTEALF
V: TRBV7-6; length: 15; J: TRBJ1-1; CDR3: CASRAGWGSNTEAFF
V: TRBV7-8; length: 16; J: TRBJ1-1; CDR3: CASSLGGRAGDTEAFF